The rows below give T cell receptor beta chains drawn from one sample of a study of T cell clusters in autoimmune cytopenias. From the multiplex PCR reads, TCRdb lists one entry per CDR3 protein and no DNA. The table lists a few thousand distinct CDR3 sequences, with approximately 15% in the top ten. In addition, the sample was reused for a study of T cell repertoires in aging, cancer and after chemotherapy.

Sequencing used peripheral blood. These receptor sequences come from a human donor in good health. Both conserved end residues are part of each CDR3. Each record gives: CDR3 protein, clone size, V gene, J gene. Not all rows give a size; the values are once, few, many and, for expanded clones, a class.

cdr3_aa: CASKDGGTSTDTQYF
clone_size: medium-sized
v_call: TRBV27
j_call: TRBJ2-3

cdr3_aa: CASSIGGGLRLYTF
clone_size: -
v_call: TRBV19
j_call: TRBJ1-2

cdr3_aa: CASSARDRNTEAFF
clone_size: -
v_call: TRBV5-6
j_call: TRBJ1-1

cdr3_aa: CASSPMQQETQYF
clone_size: -
v_call: TRBV18
j_call: TRBJ2-5

cdr3_aa: CASSFRPKSRDSGNTIYF
clone_size: -
v_call: TRBV11-2
j_call: TRBJ1-3

cdr3_aa: CASSLVGGQFALEQFF
clone_size: -
v_call: TRBV7-2
j_call: TRBJ2-1

cdr3_aa: CASTPIDRGDNQPQHF
clone_size: -
v_call: TRBV19
j_call: TRBJ1-5

cdr3_aa: CASSHGDGGLEAFF
clone_size: -
v_call: TRBV18
j_call: TRBJ1-1

cdr3_aa: CSATRVSGGYNSYNEQFF
clone_size: -
v_call: TRBV20-1
j_call: TRBJ2-1

cdr3_aa: CASSIGWRGRTDTQYF
clone_size: medium-sized
v_call: TRBV19
j_call: TRBJ2-3

cdr3_aa: CASSPPLAGETQYF
clone_size: -
v_call: TRBV18
j_call: TRBJ2-5

cdr3_aa: CASSYRLAGDTDTQYF
clone_size: medium-sized
v_call: TRBV6-5
j_call: TRBJ2-3

cdr3_aa: CASSPPPRREQFF
clone_size: -
v_call: TRBV18
j_call: TRBJ2-1

cdr3_aa: CARSPRLGAQDNSPLHF
clone_size: medium-sized
v_call: TRBV5-3
j_call: TRBJ1-6

cdr3_aa: CASSFDRRPTRGDTQYF
clone_size: -
v_call: TRBV6-5
j_call: TRBJ2-3

cdr3_aa: CASTVQGQDTDTQYF
clone_size: medium-sized
v_call: TRBV7-2
j_call: TRBJ2-3

cdr3_aa: CASSAGGTDTQYF
clone_size: medium-sized
v_call: TRBV5-4
j_call: TRBJ2-3

cdr3_aa: CASSIQANTGELFF
clone_size: medium-sized
v_call: TRBV19
j_call: TRBJ2-2

cdr3_aa: CSVGGHSSSYEQYF
clone_size: medium-sized
v_call: TRBV29-1
j_call: TRBJ2-7

cdr3_aa: CASSLDLTGQFF
clone_size: -
v_call: TRBV12-3/TRBV12-4
j_call: TRBJ2-1

cdr3_aa: CASSRTSTGSYNSPLHF
clone_size: -
v_call: TRBV19
j_call: TRBJ1-6

cdr3_aa: CASSWRTPNTEAFF
clone_size: medium-sized
v_call: TRBV6-2/TRBV6-3
j_call: TRBJ1-1

cdr3_aa: CASSSRVGADTQYF
clone_size: -
v_call: TRBV6-2/TRBV6-3
j_call: TRBJ2-3

cdr3_aa: CASSLPGQYGYTF
clone_size: -
v_call: TRBV6-5
j_call: TRBJ1-2

cdr3_aa: CASSPGTSGGASETQYF
clone_size: medium-sized
v_call: TRBV12-3/TRBV12-4
j_call: TRBJ2-5

cdr3_aa: CASSMYSGTGSYEQYF
clone_size: medium-sized
v_call: TRBV19
j_call: TRBJ2-7

cdr3_aa: CASSLINEQFF
clone_size: -
v_call: TRBV28
j_call: TRBJ2-1

cdr3_aa: CASSERLYNEQFF
clone_size: -
v_call: TRBV6-1
j_call: TRBJ2-1

cdr3_aa: CASSEQINEKLFF
clone_size: -
v_call: TRBV19
j_call: TRBJ1-4

cdr3_aa: CASSYTGMNYGYTF
clone_size: medium-sized
v_call: TRBV6-6
j_call: TRBJ1-2

cdr3_aa: CASSLNGLAGGGQYF
clone_size: -
v_call: TRBV27
j_call: TRBJ2-5

cdr3_aa: CASSGSGTAVYGYTF
clone_size: medium-sized
v_call: TRBV5-4
j_call: TRBJ1-2

cdr3_aa: CASSPGGEGAYEQYF
clone_size: medium-sized
v_call: TRBV6-5
j_call: TRBJ2-7

cdr3_aa: CASSYPGTNTGELFF
clone_size: medium-sized
v_call: TRBV6-5
j_call: TRBJ2-2

cdr3_aa: CASRATRGQGETQYF
clone_size: -
v_call: TRBV5-1
j_call: TRBJ2-5